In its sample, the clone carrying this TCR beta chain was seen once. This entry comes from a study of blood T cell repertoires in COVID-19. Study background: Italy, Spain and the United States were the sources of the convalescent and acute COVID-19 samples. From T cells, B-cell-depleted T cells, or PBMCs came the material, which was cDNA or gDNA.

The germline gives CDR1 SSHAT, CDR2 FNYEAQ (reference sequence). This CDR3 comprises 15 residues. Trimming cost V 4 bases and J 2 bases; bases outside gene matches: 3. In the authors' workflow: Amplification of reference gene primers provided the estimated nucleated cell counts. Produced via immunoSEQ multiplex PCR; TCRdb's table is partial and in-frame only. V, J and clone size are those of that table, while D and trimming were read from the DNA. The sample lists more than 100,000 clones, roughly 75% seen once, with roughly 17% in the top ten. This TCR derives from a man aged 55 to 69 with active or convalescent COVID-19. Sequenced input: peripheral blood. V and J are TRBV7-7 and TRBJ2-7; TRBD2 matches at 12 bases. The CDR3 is CASSSTSGSPYEQYF. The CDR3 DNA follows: TGTGCCAGCAGCTCGACTAGCGGGAGCCCCTACGAGCAGTACTTC.